This T cell receptor (beta chain) was sequenced for a study of cytomegalovirus exposure and HLA in healthy donors. The wider study: An analysis done earlier identified fewer than 140 million unique TCR beta sequences from 190 million or so T cells. Findings and limits, study-wide: After further analysis at a later stage, around 17,000 TCR beta sequences were associated with HLA alleles at 0.05 false discovery rate. In an earlier analysis, in some 600 donors, most V segments appeared productive either ~87% or ~30% of the time.

Trimming left V 5 bases short and J 3 bases short, with 10 bases between. The CDR3 contains 13 residues. CDR1 and CDR2 (germline): SGHTA, FQGNSA. This cohort consisted of healthy bone marrow donors. This clone was detected once. Its target is unknown. The PCR ran on 60 Vbeta and 13 Jbeta primers. The assay was immunoSEQ multiplex PCR, and TCRdb's table has in-frame clones only and misses some. This table has about 40,000 clones, 82% appearing once. Sequenced material: PBMCs. The V call is TRBV7-2, the J call TRBJ1-1, with D possibly being TRBD1 (5 bases). This TCR was recovered from a woman in her late teens or twenties in good health and CMV-seropositive. The CDR3 nucleotides are TGTGCCAGCAGCCTGGGACTGTACACTGAAGCTTTCTTT. The encoded protein is CASSLGLYTEAFF.